A single sample gave rise to the 14 T cell receptor beta chains below, sequenced in a study of cytomegalovirus exposure and HLA in healthy donors. Vbeta (60) and Jbeta (13) primers were used in the PCR. Produced via immunoSEQ multiplex PCR; TCRdb's table is partial and in-frame only. Here the sample spans roughly 72,000 clones, 60% to 80% being singletons. Sequenced material: PBMCs. The receptor source for this set is a middle-aged woman in good health and CMV-seropositive.

The chain has TRBV4-1 and TRBJ1-2, with 7 bases identical to TRBD1. Unmatched junction bases numbered 10, after V lost 1 base and J lost 8 bases. The germline V gene encodes CDR1 MGHRA and CDR2 YSYEKL. The CDR3 has 15 residues. The CDR3 coding sequence is TGCGCCAGCAGCCAAGTAGGTAGGGGGCCCTCCGGCTACACCTTC. Translating gives CASSQVGRGPSGYTF.

This chain joins TRBV5-1 and TRBJ1-4; weak D call: TRBD1 (5 bases). This CDR3 region has 16 residues. Trimming took 2 bases from V and 0 from J, leaving 11 bases between them. Germline V gives CDR1 SGHRS, CDR2 YFSETQ. For the CDR3, the DNA is TGCGCCAGCAGCTTCCGGGGGATTGCAACTAATGAAAAACTGTTTTTT. Translated: CASSFRGIATNEKLFF.

The CDR3 sequence: CASSFQDRGDTQYF. CDR3 nucleotide sequence: TGTGCCAGTAGTTTTCAGGACAGGGGGGATACGCAGTATTTT. The genes are TRBV19 and TRBJ2-3; TRBD1 aligns across 10 bases. Trimming removed 5 bases from V and 6 bases from J; junction bases left unmatched: 5. Germline V gives CDR1 LNHDA, CDR2 SQIVND (reference sequence). The length of the CDR3 is 14 residues.

The chain joins TRBV21-1 to TRBJ2-7; the table calls TRBD2, which could not be checked here. TRBV21-1 is labeled a pseudogene. CDR3 length: 18 residues. The CDR3 DNA reads as TGTGCCAGCAGCAAAGACCAGCAGAGCGGGGGGAGCTCCTACGAGCAGTACTTC. Residues: CASSKDQQSGGSSYEQYF.

The V call is TRBV25-1, the J call TRBJ2-7; possible D gene TRBD1, 5 bases. Germline CDR1 and CDR2: MGHDK and SYGVNS. Trimming took 2 bases from V and 3 from J, leaving 11 bases between them. This CDR3 is built from 14 residues. The CDR3, as DNA: TGTGCCAGCAGTGAACGAGCAGGGTACTACGAGCAGTACTTC. Residues: CASSERAGYYEQYF.

The chain has TRBV2 and TRBJ2-7, with 7 bases aligning to TRBD1. The J segment lost 4 bases and the V segment lost 5 bases, leaving 8 bases of the junction unmatched. The CDR3 runs 14 residues. Germline V gene sequence: CDR1 SNHLY, CDR2 FYNNEI. DNA of the CDR3: TGTGCCAGCAGTTCCCCGGGACAGCTATACGAGCAGTACTTC. Its translation: CASSSPGQLYEQYF.

This chain links TRBV2 with TRBJ2-5, with TRBD2 matching 7 bases. From germline, CDR1 is SNHLY and CDR2 FYNNEI. The trim removed 8 bases at V and 1 base at J, leaving 4 bases unmatched. This CDR3 contains 13 residues. Written as DNA, the CDR3 is TGTGCCAGCCTAGCGGAAACCCAAGAGACCCAGTACTTC. Translation gives CASLAETQETQYF.

V is TRBV2 and J is TRBJ1-1; weak D call: TRBD1 (5 bases). Trimming cost V 6 bases and J 2 bases, with 13 bases left between them. Germline V gene data show CDR1 as SNHLY and CDR2 as FYNNEI. There are 14 residues in the CDR3. CDR3 region: CASRTTGSNTEAFF. The DNA of the CDR3 is TGTGCCAGCAGGACAACAGGATCCAACACTGAAGCTTTCTTT.

The V gene is TRBV7-8, the J gene TRBJ2-3, with 13 bases matching TRBD2. The CDR3 contains 17 residues. Trimming removed 4 bases from V and 4 bases from J; junction bases left unmatched: 8. The germline CDR1 and CDR2 sequences are SGHVS and FQNEAQ. The CDR3 sequence is CASSSGLAGAPPDTQYF. Written as DNA, the CDR3 is TGTGCCAGCAGCTCCGGACTAGCGGGGGCCCCCCCAGATACGCAGTATTTT.

The chain has TRBV21-1 and TRBJ1-1; the table assigns TRBD1, which was not confirmed against the DNA. TRBV21-1 counts as a pseudogene. The CDR3 has 16 amino acids. CDR3: CASSPGDRGRDTEAFF. The CDR3 bases are TGTGCCAGCAGCCCAGGGGACAGGGGGCGGGACACTGAAGCTTTCTTT.

The chain employs TRBV5-1 and TRBJ1-2, with D possibly TRBD1 on 5 matching bases. V was pared by 2 bases and J by 6 bases, with 14 bases between. The CDR3 runs to 14 residues. Per germline, CDR1 SGHRS and CDR2 YFSETQ. This CDR3 is CASSLMAGSNGYTF. The CDR3 DNA is TGCGCCAGCAGCTTAATGGCAGGGTCTAATGGCTACACCTTC. Combining the CDR3 with reference TRBV5-1 and TRBJ1-2 gives the whole variable domain KAGVTQTPRYLIKTRGQQVTLSCSPISGHRSVSWYQQTPGQGLQFLFEYFSETQRNKGNFPGRFSGRQFSNSRSEMNVSTLELGDSALYLCASSLMAGSNGYTFGSGTRLTVV.

Remarks on this clone: The same CDR3 is also encoded by other DNA sequences in this sample. CDR3: CSVETGTGGDEQYF. The CDR3 DNA follows: TGCAGCGTTGAAACCGGGACAGGGGGCGACGAGCAGTACTTC. This chain uses TRBV29-1 with TRBJ2-7, with 12 bases fitting TRBD1. Germline loops: CDR1 SQVTM, CDR2 ANQGSEA. CDR3 length equals 14 residues. V gave up 2 bases and J gave up 5 bases; unmatched junction bases: 4.

The chain combines TRBV13 with TRBJ2-7; TRBD2 agrees at 10 bases. The CDR3 loop spans 14 amino acids. Germline CDR1 is PRHDT and CDR2 is FYEKMQ (reference sequence). V lost 6 bases and J lost 4; bases outside the gene matches: 6. The CDR3 is CASRKVAGGYEQYF. The CDR3 DNA reads TGTGCCAGCAGGAAGGTAGCGGGGGGTTACGAGCAGTACTTC.

V usage is TRBV4-1 and J usage is TRBJ2-5; D remains ambiguous. V was trimmed by 1 base and J by 2 bases, leaving 11 bases between them. This CDR3 contains 15 residues. Per the germline V gene, CDR1 is MGHRA and CDR2 is YSYEKL. The CDR3 sequence is CASSQVLEKQETQYF. As DNA, the CDR3 is TGCGCCAGCAGCCAAGTTCTGGAGAAGCAAGAGACCCAGTACTTC.